The text below deals with one TCR beta chain. The antigen remains undetermined. Through a sample-barcoded 5' primer and a J-beta primer mix, a second PCR was run for roughly 6 to 12 cycles. TCRdb itself ran the 5' RACE reads through MiXCR, one entry per CDR3 protein. The data contain more than 1,000,000 distinct CDR3 sequences, about 25% of them singletons. This specimen belongs to a study of blood T cells in healthy people across ages. Study-wide findings and caveats: The recorded TCR beta diversity per million T cells decreased in a roughly linear manner with age.

V lost 5 bases, J lost 7 bases, and 17 bases lay in between. The germline V gene has CDR1 SGHTA and CDR2 FQGNSA. This CDR3 is 15 amino acids long. This sample was also put to use in a study of T cells of mothers and their children. This second study says: Every mother produced more than 9.5 million TCR beta CDR3 reads, whereas every child provided several million.

This TCR was sampled from a girl aged 2-10 years in good health. Sequenced input: blood. The genes are TRBV7-2 and TRBJ1-4; D is undetermined. CDR3 amino acids: CASSLDPGGGEKLFF. The CDR3, as DNA: TGTGCCAGCAGCCTGGACCCTGGCGGCGGTGAAAAACTGTTTTTT.